In this sample, the clone carrying this TCR beta chain turned up many times. For TCRbeta, the library was prepared with unique molecular identifiers. MiXCR, run by TCRdb on the PCR reads, gives a single entry per CDR3 protein. The repertoire has about 230,000 distinct CDR3 sequences, more than 10% of them found once; the top ten carry around 2.8%. This sample is part of a study of T-cell reconstitution after alpha-beta-depleted transplantation in children. The V gene's germline CDR1 is SGHRS and CDR2 YFSETQ. Germline trimming cut 3 bases from V and 0 bases from J; bases unmatched to any gene: 6. This CDR3 has 15 residues.

This sequence originates from a human donor who donated a stem cell graft to a child with acute lymphoblastic leukemia. The chain couples TRBV5-1 to TRBJ2-7; 7 bases match TRBD1. Specimen: PBMCs from the stem cell graft donor, collected from the stem cell graft. CDR3 bases: TGCGCCAGCAGCTCGGGACAGTTGAGCTCCTACGAGCAGTACTTC. It yields the protein CASSSGQLSSYEQYF.